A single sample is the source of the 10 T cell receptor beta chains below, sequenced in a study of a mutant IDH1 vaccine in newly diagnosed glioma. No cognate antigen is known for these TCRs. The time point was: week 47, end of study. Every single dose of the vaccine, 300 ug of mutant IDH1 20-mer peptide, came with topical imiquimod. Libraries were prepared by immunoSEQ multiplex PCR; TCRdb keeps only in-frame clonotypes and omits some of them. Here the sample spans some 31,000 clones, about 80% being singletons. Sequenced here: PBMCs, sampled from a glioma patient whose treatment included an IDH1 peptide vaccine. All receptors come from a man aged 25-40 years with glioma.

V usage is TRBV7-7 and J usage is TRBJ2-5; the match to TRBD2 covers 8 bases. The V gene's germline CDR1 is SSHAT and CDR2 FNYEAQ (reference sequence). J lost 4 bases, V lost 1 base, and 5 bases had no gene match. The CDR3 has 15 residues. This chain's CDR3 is CASSLVRREGETQYF. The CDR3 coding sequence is TGTGCCAGCAGCTTAGTCCGCCGGGAGGGAGAGACCCAGTACTTC. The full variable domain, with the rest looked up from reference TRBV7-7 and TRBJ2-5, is GAGVSQSPRYKVTKRGQDVTLRCDPISSHATLYWYQQALGQGPEFLTYFNYEAQPDKSGLPSDRFSAERPEGSISTLTIQRTEQRDSAMYRCASSLVRREGETQYFGPGTRLLVL.

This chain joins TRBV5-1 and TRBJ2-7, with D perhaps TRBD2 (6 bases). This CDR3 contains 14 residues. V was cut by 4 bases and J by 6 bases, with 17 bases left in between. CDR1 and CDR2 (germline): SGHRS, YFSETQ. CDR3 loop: CASSLAGTVGEQYF. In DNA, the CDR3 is TGCGCCAGCAGCCTCGCCGGGACTGTGGGCGAGCAGTACTTC. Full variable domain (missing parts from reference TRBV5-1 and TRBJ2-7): KAGVTQTPRYLIKTRGQQVTLSCSPISGHRSVSWYQQTPGQGLQFLFEYFSETQRNKGNFPGRFSGRQFSNSRSEMNVSTLELGDSALYLCASSLAGTVGEQYFGPGTRLTVT.

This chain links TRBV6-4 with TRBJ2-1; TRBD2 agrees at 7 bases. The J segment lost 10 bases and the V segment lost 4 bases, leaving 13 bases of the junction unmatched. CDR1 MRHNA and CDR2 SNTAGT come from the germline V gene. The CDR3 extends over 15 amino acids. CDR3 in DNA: TGTGCCAGCAGTGCCGGACTAGGGGAAGGGGTCGAGCAGTTCTTC. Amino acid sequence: CASSAGLGEGVEQFF.

CDR3 nucleotide sequence: TGTGCCTGCTCACCAATGGGACAAGCTAACTATGGCTACACCTTC. Translated: CACSPMGQANYGYTF. This chain connects TRBV30 to TRBJ1-2, with D possibly TRBD1 on 6 matching bases. Germline V CDR1 and CDR2: GTSNPN, SVGIG (reference sequence). Between the trimmed V and J ends, which lost 6 bases and 0 bases, there was a span of 17 bases. This CDR3 contains 15 residues.

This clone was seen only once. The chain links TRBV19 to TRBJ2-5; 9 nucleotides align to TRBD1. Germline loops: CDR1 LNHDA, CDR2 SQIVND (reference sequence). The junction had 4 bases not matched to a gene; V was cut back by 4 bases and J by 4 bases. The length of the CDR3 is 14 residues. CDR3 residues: CASSNPGQGETQYF. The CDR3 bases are TGTGCCAGTAGTAATCCGGGACAGGGAGAGACCCAGTACTTC.

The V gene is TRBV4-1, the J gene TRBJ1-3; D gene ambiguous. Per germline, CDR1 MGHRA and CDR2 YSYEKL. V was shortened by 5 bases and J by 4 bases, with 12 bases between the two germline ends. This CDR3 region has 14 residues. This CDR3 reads CASSSSGLGNTIYF. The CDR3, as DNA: TGCGCCAGCAGCTCCTCAGGCCTCGGAAACACCATATATTTT.

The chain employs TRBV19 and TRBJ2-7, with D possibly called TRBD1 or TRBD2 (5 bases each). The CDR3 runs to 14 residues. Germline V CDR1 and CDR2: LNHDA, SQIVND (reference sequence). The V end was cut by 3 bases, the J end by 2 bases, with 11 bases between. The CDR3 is CASSIHTGPYEQYF. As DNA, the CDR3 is TGTGCCAGTAGTATTCATACGGGGCCCTACGAGCAGTACTTC.

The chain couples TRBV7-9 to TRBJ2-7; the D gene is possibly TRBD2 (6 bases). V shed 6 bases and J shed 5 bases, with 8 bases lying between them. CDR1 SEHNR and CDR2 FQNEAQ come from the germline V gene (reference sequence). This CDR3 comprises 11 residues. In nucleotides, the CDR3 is TGTGCCAGCAGTTCGGGGGACGAGCAGTACTTC. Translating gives CASSSGDEQYF.

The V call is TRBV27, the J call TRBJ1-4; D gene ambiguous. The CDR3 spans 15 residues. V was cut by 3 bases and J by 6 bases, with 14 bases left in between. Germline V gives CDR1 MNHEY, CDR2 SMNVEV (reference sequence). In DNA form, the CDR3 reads TGTGCCAGCAGTTTGAATGGTGGGCTATATGAAAAACTGTTTTTT. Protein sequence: CASSLNGGLYEKLFF.

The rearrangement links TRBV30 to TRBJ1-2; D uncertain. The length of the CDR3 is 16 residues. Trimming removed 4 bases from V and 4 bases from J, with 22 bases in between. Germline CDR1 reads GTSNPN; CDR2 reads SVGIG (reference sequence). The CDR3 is CAWKLPGLTRIYGYTF. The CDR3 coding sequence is TGTGCCTGGAAGCTGCCAGGACTCACTAGAATCTATGGCTACACCTTC.